Given below is one T cell receptor (beta chain) in context. Per the germline V gene, CDR1 is LNHDA and CDR2 is SQIVND (reference sequence). This CDR3 is built from 14 residues. Trimming took 6 bases from V and 6 from J; bases not matched to a gene: 11. These data come from a study of CD8 T cells in Susac syndrome. Sequencing of TCR beta was performed on blood CD8+ T cells and on blood CD4+ T cells. The patients serving as multiple sclerosis controls were treatment-naive. They had stable or active relapsing-remitting disease and fulfilled revised McDonald criteria. FACS enriched CD8+ TEMRA cells, while bulk CD8+ and CD4+ were negatively isolated. Random hexamers were used to reverse transcribe 0.5 to 1 ug of RNA. Amplification of TCR beta CDR3 was carried out by immunoSEQ multiplex PCR, which covered 54 Vbeta and 13 Jbeta segments. In TCRdb, the immunoSEQ multiplex PCR reads were re-called with MiXCR into one record per CDR3 protein. Of about 300,000 distinct CDR3 sequences in the sample, roughly 85% were seen once.

The material sequenced was CD8+ T cells from PBMCs. The chain uses TRBV19 and TRBJ2-7; TRBD1 aligns across 7 bases. This TCR derives from a human donor with multiple sclerosis. This CDR3 reads CASSRTGTLVEQYF. CDR3 in DNA: TGTGCCAGTAGCCGGACAGGAACCTTAGTCGAGCAGTACTTC.